This T cell receptor (beta chain) was captured by sequencing in a study of T cell responses to AZD1222 COVID-19 vaccine. Points from the study as a whole: Among those given AZD1222, only 5 to 7 were seropositive at baseline. Repertoires were obtained only post-peak T cell response.

Method: immunoSEQ multiplex PCR; TCRdb's copy keeps in-frame clones and lacks some. Of about 120,000 clones in the sample, around 92% were seen once. As regards this clone: Its target is unknown.

The sample consisted of peripheral blood, taken on day 0 of AZD1222 vaccination. The receptor's source is an adult in good health.

The CDR3 loop reads CASSLGRWNYNEQFF. The CDR3 DNA follows: TGTGCCAGCAGCTTGGGCAGGTGGAACTACAATGAGCAGTTCTTC. This chain connects TRBV5-6 to TRBJ2-1; D is unclear. V lost 0 bases and J lost 3, with 10 bases in between. The length of the CDR3 is 15 residues. The germline CDR1 and CDR2 sequences are SGHDT and YYEEEE. The full variable domain, its missing parts supplied by reference TRBV5-6 and TRBJ2-1, is DAGVTQSPTHLIKTRGQQVTLRCSPKSGHDTVSWYQQALGQGPQFIFQYYEEEERQRGNFPDRFSGHQFPNYSSELNVNALLLGDSALYLCASSLGRWNYNEQFFGPGTRLTVL.